These T cell receptor beta chains were read from a single sample in a study of blood T cell repertoires in COVID-19. Generated by immunoSEQ multiplex PCR, the TCRdb table keeps only in-frame clones and is missing some. Here the sample spans about 220,000 clones, approximately 86% being singletons. The sample taken for sequencing was peripheral blood. All receptors come from an elderly woman with acute or convalescent COVID-19. Both conserved end residues are part of each CDR3. The order of the fields is clone size, J gene, V gene, D gene, CDR3 protein, CDR3 DNA. The D gene is left open where the match is weak. Clone size appears in some rows only: once, few, many, or a class for an expanded clone.

NA	TRBJ2-7	TRBV15	NA	CATSRANREPYEQYF	TGTGCCACCAGCAGGGCAAACAGGGAACCCTACGAGCAGTACTTC
NA	TRBJ1-1	TRBV2	NA	CASSEEGPGLESEAFF	TGTGCCAGCAGTGAAGAAGGTCCAGGGTTGGAGAGTGAAGCTTTCTTT
few	TRBJ2-2	TRBV5-1	NA	CASSSTGTLNTGELFF	TGCGCCAGCAGTTCAACCGGGACACTAAACACCGGGGAGCTGTTTTTT
NA	TRBJ2-7	TRBV7-8	NA	CASSLTGKTGLSYEQYF	TGTGCCAGCAGCTTAACCGGAAAAACGGGACTCTCCTACGAGCAGTACTTC
NA	TRBJ1-1	TRBV5-1	NA	CASSFNADTEAFF	TGCGCCAGCAGCTTTAACGCAGACACTGAAGCTTTCTTT
NA	TRBJ1-4	TRBV4-1	NA	CASSQDQGTNEKLFF	TGCGCCAGCAGCCAAGATCAGGGAACTAATGAAAAACTGTTTTTT
NA	TRBJ1-2	TRBV5-8	NA	CASSLYRGGNYGYTF	TGTGCCAGCAGCTTGTATAGGGGCGGTAACTATGGCTACACCTTC
NA	TRBJ2-7	TRBV19	NA	CASSIDFAGEQYF	TGTGCCAGTAGTATAGACTTTGCAGGGGAGCAGTACTTC
NA	TRBJ1-5	TRBV19	TRBD1	CASNSATGANQPQHF	TGTGCCAGTAACTCCGCGACAGGGGCAAATCAGCCCCAGCATTTT
once	TRBJ2-7	TRBV11-3	NA	CASSLQGPSYEQYF	TGTGCCAGCAGCTTACAGGGCCCCTCGTACGAGCAGTACTTC
NA	TRBJ1-2	TRBV21-1	NA	CASSKAHDRVYSVCGYTF	TGTGCCAGCAGCAAAGCGCACGACAGGGTGTATTCTGTTTGTGGCTACACCTTC
NA	TRBJ2-3	TRBV6-1	TRBD2	CASSEAGASGVTDTQYF	TGTGCCAGCAGTGAAGCGGGGGCTAGCGGGGTCACAGATACGCAGTATTTT
once	TRBJ2-3	TRBV9	TRBD2	CASSLGGGNTDTQYF	TGTGCCAGCTCCCTCGGCGGGGGAAACACAGATACGCAGTATTTT
NA	TRBJ2-1	TRBV19	TRBD2	CASSPGTSGGPPYNEQFF	TGTGCCAGTAGTCCCGGGACTAGCGGGGGGCCCCCTTACAATGAGCAGTTCTTC
once	TRBJ2-5	TRBV27	TRBD2	CASSLYGGGYQETQYF	TGTGCCAGCAGTTTATACGGGGGGGGGTACCAAGAGACCCAGTACTTC
NA	TRBJ2-2	TRBV6-1	NA	CASSEGQLFTGELFF	TGTGCCAGCAGTGAAGGACAGTTATTCACCGGGGAGCTGTTTTTT
NA	TRBJ1-2	TRBV11-3	NA	CASSLDPQGLDGYTF	TGTGCCAGCAGCTTAGATCCTCAGGGGCTTGACGGCTACACCTTC
NA	TRBJ2-3	TRBV19	TRBD1	CASSIGQGDTDTQYF	TGTGCCAGTAGTATAGGACAGGGGGACACAGATACGCAGTATTTT
NA	TRBJ2-6	TRBV27	NA	CASKDSYSGANVLTF	TGTGCCAGCAAGGACAGCTACTCTGGGGCCAACGTCCTGACTTTC
NA	TRBJ2-4	TRBV7-2	NA	CASSLVTTKNIQYF	TGTGCCAGCAGCTTAGTAACAACCAAAAACATTCAGTACTTC
NA	TRBJ2-1	TRBV4-3	TRBD1	CASSQGDRQGYNEQFF	TGCGCCAGCAGCCAGGGGGACAGACAGGGCTACAATGAGCAGTTCTTC
few	TRBJ1-2	TRBV6-5	TRBD1	CASRDRVGYGYTF	TGTGCCAGCAGGGACAGGGTAGGCTATGGCTACACCTTC
once	TRBJ2-7	TRBV2	NA	CASTLGQGSSYEQYF	TGTGCCAGCACCTTGGGGCAGGGGAGCTCCTACGAGCAGTACTTC
NA	TRBJ2-7	TRBV18	TRBD1	CASSPGQGWYF	TGTGCCAGCTCACCAGGACAGGGGTGGTACTTC
once	TRBJ2-7	TRBV19	TRBD2	CASSLAGSSYEQYF	TGTGCCAGTAGTCTAGCGGGGAGCTCCTACGAGCAGTACTTC
NA	TRBJ1-4	TRBV5-4	TRBD1	CASSIGGTGNEKLFF	TGTGCCAGCAGCATTGGCGGGACAGGGAATGAAAAACTGTTTTTT
NA	TRBJ2-1	TRBV20-1	TRBD2	CSASGPRGVNEQFF	TGCAGTGCTAGTGGGCCACGGGGGGTCAATGAGCAGTTCTTC
once	TRBJ1-1	TRBV9	NA	CASSVQVNTEAFF	TGTGCCAGCAGCGTACAGGTGAACACTGAAGCTTTCTTT
NA	TRBJ1-1	TRBV15	NA	CATSRDRLRRDTEAFF	TGTGCCACCAGCAGAGATCGGCTCCGGCGGGACACTGAAGCTTTCTTT
NA	TRBJ1-1	TRBV5-6	NA	CASSIDTMNTEAFF	TGTGCCAGCAGCATAGACACGATGAACACTGAAGCTTTCTTT
NA	TRBJ2-1	TRBV19	TRBD1	CASRTGQGYNEQFF	TGTGCCAGTAGAACGGGACAGGGGTACAATGAGCAGTTCTTC
NA	TRBJ2-7	TRBV7-2	NA	CASSLGLQGYEQYF	TGTGCCAGCAGCTTGGGCTTACAGGGCTACGAGCAGTACTTC
NA	TRBJ1-6	TRBV5-8	NA	CASSLSFGASPLHF	TGTGCCAGCAGCTTGTCGTTTGGGGCTTCACCCCTCCACTTT
NA	TRBJ1-2	TRBV5-1	NA	CASSLGYSGGNGYTF	TGCGCCAGCAGCTTGGGATACAGCGGGGGAAATGGCTACACCTTC
NA	TRBJ1-5	TRBV30	TRBD1	CAWSVTGGEGQPQHF	TGTGCCTGGAGTGTTACAGGGGGCGAAGGTCAGCCCCAGCATTTT
once	TRBJ1-1	TRBV15	NA	CATSREAGRTEAFF	TGTGCCACCAGCAGGGAGGCTGGGAGGACTGAAGCTTTCTTT
NA	TRBJ1-4	TRBV5-6	TRBD1	CASTRGGAGEKLFF	TGTGCCAGCACCCGAGGGGGCGCGGGGGAAAAACTGTTTTTT
NA	TRBJ2-2	TRBV2	TRBD2	CASSENSGGHITGELFF	TGTGCCAGCAGTGAGAATAGCGGGGGGCATATAACCGGGGAGCTGTTTTTT
NA	TRBJ1-4	TRBV9	NA	CASSVGDRKPNEKLFF	TGTGCCAGCAGCGTAGGTGACAGGAAGCCTAATGAAAAACTGTTTTTT
NA	TRBJ1-1	TRBV6-5	NA	CASSPPGQGYTEAFF	TGTGCCAGCAGTCCTCCAGGGCAGGGGTACACTGAAGCTTTCTTT
NA	TRBJ1-4	TRBV18	TRBD1	CASSPRGQRNEKLFF	TGTGCCAGCTCACCACGGGGACAGAGAAATGAAAAACTGTTTTTT
NA	TRBJ2-7	TRBV18	TRBD1	CASSPQGQGPVEQYF	TGTGCCAGCTCACCACAGGGACAGGGACCTGTCGAGCAGTACTTC
NA	TRBJ2-5	TRBV5-6	NA	CASSLDLQETQYF	TGTGCCAGCAGCTTGGATCTCCAAGAGACCCAGTACTTC
NA	TRBJ1-2	TRBV4-3	TRBD1	CASSPSGQAANYGYTF	TGCGCCAGCAGCCCTTCCGGACAGGCCGCTAACTATGGCTACACCTTC
NA	TRBJ2-2	TRBV7-2	NA	CASSFLAGGELFF	TGTGCCAGCAGCTTTCTCGCGGGCGGGGAGCTGTTTTTT
once	TRBJ2-1	TRBV3-1/TRBV3-2	TRBD2	CASSRVLAGGYNEQFF	TGTGCCAGCAGCCGGGTCCTAGCGGGGGGTTACAATGAGCAGTTCTTC
NA	TRBJ1-2	TRBV27	NA	CASSPRGRSGYTF	TGTGCCAGCAGCCCGCGGGGGCGTTCCGGCTACACCTTC
NA	TRBJ1-1	TRBV29-1	TRBD1	CSVDPDRVSSTEAFF	TGCAGCGTTGACCCGGACAGGGTCTCTTCCACTGAAGCTTTCTTT
NA	TRBJ2-1	TRBV6-5	TRBD1	CASSFPGTGVWNEQFF	TGTGCCAGCAGTTTCCCCGGGACAGGGGTCTGGAATGAGCAGTTCTTC
NA	TRBJ1-2	TRBV3-1/TRBV3-2	NA	CASSHLFNYGYTF	TGTGCCAGCAGCCACCTCTTTAACTATGGCTACACCTTC